The present TCR beta chain was sequenced within a study of response to subunit inactivated influenza vaccine. Only a few counts were recorded for this clonotype. The antigen is undetermined. This CDR3 contains 13 residues. Deletions cut 4 bases from V and 7 bases from J, with 14 bases between. Germline CDR1 reads SEHNR; CDR2 reads FQNEAQ (reference sequence). General study results and limits: The authors proposed limited new T cell recruitment per seasonal influenza vaccination.

Each CDR3 protein gets one entry after TCRdb re-called the RT-PCR reads with MiXCR. The sample has hundreds of thousands of distinct CDR3 sequences, 15% to 18% seen once. This specimen consisted of PBMCs from blood, obtained about 13 days after vaccination. The gene calls are TRBV7-9 and TRBJ2-7; D call uncertain. The sequence was collected from a man aged 45-65 years who received an inactivated influenza vaccine. The CDR3, as DNA: TGTGCCAGCAGCTCATCTCCGGGTAGGGAGCAGTACTTC. Translating gives CASSSSPGREQYF.